Described below is a single T cell receptor (beta chain) sequence and its context. Its antigen is not known. The sample belongs to a study of OX40 agonist ivuxolimab in advanced cancers. Systemic immunosuppression or a history of autoimmune disease excluded patients. Assay: immunoSEQ multiplex PCR; the TCRdb copy retains only in-frame clones and omits some. The repertoire has fewer than 90,000 clones, approximately 83% of them found once; the top ten carry around 3.2%. Study results and caveats: Low clonal expansion, among the lowest seen, marked partial responders at 0.1-3.0 mg/kg. CD4+ and CD8+ blood T cells expanded clonally by week 6 at 0.1 to 3.0 mg/kg.

V shed 3 bases, J shed 5 bases, and the junction held 9 bases outside the gene matches. The germline CDR1 and CDR2 sequences are SGHAT and FQNNGV. This CDR3 is 15 amino acids long. The TCR originated in an adult with an advanced solid tumor such as melanoma, head and neck, liver or kidney cancer. Sequencing was performed on CD4+ or CD8+ T cells sorted from blood, taken in a trial of the OX40 agonist ivuxolimab. The chain links TRBV11-2 to TRBJ2-5; TRBD1 matches at 7 bases. This chain's CDR3 is CASSFRDSLWETQYF. The CDR3 bases are TGTGCCAGCAGCTTTAGGGACAGCCTCTGGGAGACCCAGTACTTC.